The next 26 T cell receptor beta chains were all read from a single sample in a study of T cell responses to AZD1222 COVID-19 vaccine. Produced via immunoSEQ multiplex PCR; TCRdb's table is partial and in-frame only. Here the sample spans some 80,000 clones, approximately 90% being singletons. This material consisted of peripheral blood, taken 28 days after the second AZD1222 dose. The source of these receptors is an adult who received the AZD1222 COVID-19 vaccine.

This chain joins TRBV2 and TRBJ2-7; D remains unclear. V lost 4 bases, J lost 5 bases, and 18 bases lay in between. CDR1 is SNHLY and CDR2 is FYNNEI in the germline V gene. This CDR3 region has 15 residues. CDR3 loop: CASSVGPGRTDEQYF. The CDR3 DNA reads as TGTGCCAGCAGTGTAGGGCCAGGTAGGACGGACGAGCAGTACTTC.

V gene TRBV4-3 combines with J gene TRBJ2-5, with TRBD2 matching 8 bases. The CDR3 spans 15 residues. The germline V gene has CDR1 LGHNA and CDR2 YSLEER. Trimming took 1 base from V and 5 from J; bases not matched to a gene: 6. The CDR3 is CASSQGLAGFETQYF. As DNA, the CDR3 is TGCGCCAGCAGCCAAGGTCTAGCGGGTTTCGAGACCCAGTACTTC.

CDR3 sequence reads: CASSLTSGRDEQFF. The DNA for the CDR3 is TGTGCCAGCAGCTTGACTAGCGGGAGGGATGAGCAGTTCTTC. This chain links TRBV5-4 with TRBJ2-1; 13 nucleotides line up with TRBD2. The CDR3 spans 14 residues. The germline V gene encodes CDR1 SGHNT and CDR2 YYREEE (reference sequence). V lost 1 base, J lost 8 bases, and 0 bases stayed unmatched.

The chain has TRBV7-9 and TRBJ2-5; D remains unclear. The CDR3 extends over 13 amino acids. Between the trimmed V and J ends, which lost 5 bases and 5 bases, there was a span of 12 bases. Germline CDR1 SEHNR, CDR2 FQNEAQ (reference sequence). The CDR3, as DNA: TGTGCCAGCAGCCGAGTGGTGGATGAGACCCAGTACTTC. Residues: CASSRVVDETQYF.

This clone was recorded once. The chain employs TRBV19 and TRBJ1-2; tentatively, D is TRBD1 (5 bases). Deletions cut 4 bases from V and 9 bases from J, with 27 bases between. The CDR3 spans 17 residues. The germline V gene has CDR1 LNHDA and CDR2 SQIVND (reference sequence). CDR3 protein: CASSRGFSASSGTSYTF. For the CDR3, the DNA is TGTGCCAGTAGTAGGGGGTTTAGCGCGTCGTCAGGGACGAGCTACACCTTC.

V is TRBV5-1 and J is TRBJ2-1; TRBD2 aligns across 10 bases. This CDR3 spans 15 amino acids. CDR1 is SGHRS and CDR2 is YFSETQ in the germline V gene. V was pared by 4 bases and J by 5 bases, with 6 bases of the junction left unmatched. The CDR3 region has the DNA TGCGCCAGCAGCCTCCAACTAGCGGGAAACAATGAGCAGTTCTTC. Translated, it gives CASSLQLAGNNEQFF. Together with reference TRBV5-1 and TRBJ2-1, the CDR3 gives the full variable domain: KAGVTQTPRYLIKTRGQQVTLSCSPISGHRSVSWYQQTPGQGLQFLFEYFSETQRNKGNFPGRFSGRQFSNSRSEMNVSTLELGDSALYLCASSLQLAGNNEQFFGPGTRLTVL.

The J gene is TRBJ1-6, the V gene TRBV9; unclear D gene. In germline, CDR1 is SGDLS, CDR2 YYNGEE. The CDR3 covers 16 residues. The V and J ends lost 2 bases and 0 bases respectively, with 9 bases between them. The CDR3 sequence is CASSVGLSSYNSPLHF. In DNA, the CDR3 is TGTGCCAGCAGCGTCGGGCTGAGCTCCTATAATTCACCCCTCCACTTT.

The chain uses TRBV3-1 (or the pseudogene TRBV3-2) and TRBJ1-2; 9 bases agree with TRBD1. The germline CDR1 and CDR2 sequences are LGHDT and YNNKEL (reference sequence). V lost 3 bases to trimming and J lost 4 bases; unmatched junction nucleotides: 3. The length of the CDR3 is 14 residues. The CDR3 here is CASSQGQGAYGYTF. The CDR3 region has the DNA TGTGCCAGCAGCCAGGGACAGGGAGCCTATGGCTACACCTTC.

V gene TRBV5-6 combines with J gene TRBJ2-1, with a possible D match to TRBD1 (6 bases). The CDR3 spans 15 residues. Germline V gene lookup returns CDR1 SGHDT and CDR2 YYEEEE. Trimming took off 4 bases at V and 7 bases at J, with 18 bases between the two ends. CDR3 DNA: TGTGCCAGCAGCCCCGGCTTGGGACAATGGAATGAGCAGTTCTTC. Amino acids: CASSPGLGQWNEQFF.

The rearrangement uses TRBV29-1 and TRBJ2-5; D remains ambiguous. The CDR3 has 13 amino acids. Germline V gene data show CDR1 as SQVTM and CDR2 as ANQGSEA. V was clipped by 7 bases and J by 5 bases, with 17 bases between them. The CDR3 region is CSASWPYGETQYF. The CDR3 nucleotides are TGCAGCGCCTCCTGGCCCTATGGGGAGACCCAGTACTTC.

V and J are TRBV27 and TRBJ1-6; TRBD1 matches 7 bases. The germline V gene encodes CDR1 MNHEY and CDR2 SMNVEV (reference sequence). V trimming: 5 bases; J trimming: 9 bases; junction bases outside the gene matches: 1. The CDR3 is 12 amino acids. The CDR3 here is CASSDRVSPLHF. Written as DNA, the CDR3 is TGTGCCAGCAGTGACAGGGTTTCACCCCTCCACTTT.

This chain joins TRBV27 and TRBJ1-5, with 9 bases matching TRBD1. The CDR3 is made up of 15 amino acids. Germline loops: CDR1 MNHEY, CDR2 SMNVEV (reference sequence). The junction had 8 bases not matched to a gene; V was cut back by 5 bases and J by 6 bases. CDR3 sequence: CASSKRQGVGQPQHF. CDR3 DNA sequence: TGTGCCAGCAGTAAAAGACAGGGGGTCGGTCAGCCCCAGCATTTT.

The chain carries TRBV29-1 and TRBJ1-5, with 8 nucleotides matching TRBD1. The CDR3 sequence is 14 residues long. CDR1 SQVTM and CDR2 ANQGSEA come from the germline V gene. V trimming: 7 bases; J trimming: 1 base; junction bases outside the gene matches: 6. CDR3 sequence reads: CSATGGSSNQPQHF. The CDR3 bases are TGCAGCGCCACAGGGGGGAGCAGCAATCAGCCCCAGCATTTT.

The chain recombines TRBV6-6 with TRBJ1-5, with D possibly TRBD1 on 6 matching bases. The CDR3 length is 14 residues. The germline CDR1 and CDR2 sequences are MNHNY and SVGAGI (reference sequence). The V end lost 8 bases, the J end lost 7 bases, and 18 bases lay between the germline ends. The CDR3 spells CASRMGGPDQPQHF. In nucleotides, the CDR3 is TGTGCCAGCCGGATGGGGGGCCCGGACCAGCCCCAGCATTTT.

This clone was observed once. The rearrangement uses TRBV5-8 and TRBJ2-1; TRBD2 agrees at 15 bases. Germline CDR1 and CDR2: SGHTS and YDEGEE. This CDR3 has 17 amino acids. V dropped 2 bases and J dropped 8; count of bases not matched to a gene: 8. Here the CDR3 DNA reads TGTGCCAGCAGCTTAAGGGGACTAGCGGGAGGTGTAGATGAGCAGTTCTTC. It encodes CASSLRGLAGGVDEQFF.

The CDR3 DNA follows: TGTGCCTGGAGCGATATCGGGACAGGGGTGGAGTACGAGCAGTACTTC. Its protein is CAWSDIGTGVEYEQYF. V usage is TRBV30 and J usage is TRBJ2-7; 10 bases agree with TRBD1. V lost 3 bases, J lost 4 bases, and 12 bases stayed unmatched. The CDR3 covers 16 residues. In germline, CDR1 is GTSNPN, CDR2 SVGIG (reference sequence).

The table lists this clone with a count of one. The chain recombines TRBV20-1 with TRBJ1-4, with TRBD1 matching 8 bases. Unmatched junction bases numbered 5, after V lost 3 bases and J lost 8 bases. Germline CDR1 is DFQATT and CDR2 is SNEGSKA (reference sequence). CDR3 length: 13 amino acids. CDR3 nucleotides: TGCAGTGCTAGTACAGGGGGGGACGAAAAACTGTTTTTT. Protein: CSASTGGDEKLFF.

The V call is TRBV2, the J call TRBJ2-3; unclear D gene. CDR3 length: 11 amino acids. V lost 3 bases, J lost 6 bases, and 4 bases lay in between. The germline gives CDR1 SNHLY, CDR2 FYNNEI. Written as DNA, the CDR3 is TGTGCCAGCAGTGACTGGGATACGCAGTATTTT. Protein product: CASSDWDTQYF.

Written as DNA, the CDR3 is TGTGCCAGCAGCTTAGCAGTATTCTACGAGCAGTACTTC. This codes for CASSLAVFYEQYF. The V call is TRBV7-6, the J call TRBJ2-7; D is undetermined. Trimming stripped 0 bases from V and 3 bases from J, with 6 bases between. This CDR3 comprises 13 residues. Germline V gene data show CDR1 as SGHVS and CDR2 as FNYEAQ.

The CDR3 reads CAWSDNQGGAEKLFF. CDR3 sequence (DNA): TGTGCCTGGAGTGACAACCAGGGGGGAGCTGAAAAACTGTTTTTT. The chain carries TRBV30 and TRBJ1-4; 7 positions match TRBD1. This CDR3 comprises 15 residues. Germline CDR1 and CDR2: GTSNPN and SVGIG (reference sequence). Trimming cost V 1 base and J 7 bases; bases outside gene matches: 9.

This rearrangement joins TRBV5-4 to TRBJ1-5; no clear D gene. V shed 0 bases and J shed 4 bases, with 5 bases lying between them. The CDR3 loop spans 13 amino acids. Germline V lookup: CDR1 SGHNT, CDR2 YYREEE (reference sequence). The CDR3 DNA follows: TGTGCCAGCAGCTTGGGCAGGAATCAGCCCCAGCATTTT. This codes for CASSLGRNQPQHF.

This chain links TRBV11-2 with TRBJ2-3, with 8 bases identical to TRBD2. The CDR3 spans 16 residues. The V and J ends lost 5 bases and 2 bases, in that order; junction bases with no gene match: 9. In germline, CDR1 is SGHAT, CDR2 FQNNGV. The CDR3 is CASSVRLAGSTDTQYF. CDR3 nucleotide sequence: TGTGCCAGCAGCGTTCGGCTAGCGGGCTCCACAGATACGCAGTATTTT.

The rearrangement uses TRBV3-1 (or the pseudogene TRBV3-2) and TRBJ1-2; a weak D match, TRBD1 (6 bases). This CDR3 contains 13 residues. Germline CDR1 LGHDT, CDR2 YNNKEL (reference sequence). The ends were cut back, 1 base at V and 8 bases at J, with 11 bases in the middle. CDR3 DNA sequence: TGTGCCAGCAGCCAAGTCACAGGGAACGGCTACACCTTC. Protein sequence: CASSQVTGNGYTF.

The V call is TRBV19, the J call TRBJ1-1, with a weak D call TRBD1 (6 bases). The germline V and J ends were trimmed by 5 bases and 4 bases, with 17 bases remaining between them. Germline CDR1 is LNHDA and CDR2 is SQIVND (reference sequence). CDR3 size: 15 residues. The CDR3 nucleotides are TGTGCCAGTAGTGCCAACAGGGTTCGGGGCACTGAAGCTTTCTTT. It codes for CASSANRVRGTEAFF.

The DNA of the CDR3 is TGTGCCAGTACCACTAGCTCCTATAATTCACCCCTCCACTTT. As protein: CASTTSSYNSPLHF. The chain couples TRBV19 to TRBJ1-6; D not certain. This CDR3 is 14 amino acids long. The germline V gene has CDR1 LNHDA and CDR2 SQIVND (reference sequence). Trimming took off 7 bases at V and 0 bases at J, with 7 bases between the two ends.

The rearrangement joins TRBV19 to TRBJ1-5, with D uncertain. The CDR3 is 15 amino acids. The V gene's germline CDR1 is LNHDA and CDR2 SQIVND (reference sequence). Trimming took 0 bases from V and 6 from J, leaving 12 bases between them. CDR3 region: CASSIDTVGSQPQHF. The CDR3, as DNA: TGTGCCAGTAGTATAGATACAGTAGGGAGTCAGCCCCAGCATTTT.